The source of this T cell receptor (beta chain) is a study of pediatric ulcerative colitis. One to two pinch biopsies were taken from the rectum during colonoscopy. Overall study results and limits: This repertoire reflects total lymphocytes rather than subpopulations like regulatory T cells.

The data were produced by immunoSEQ multiplex PCR, yet TCRdb's version contains in-frame clones alone and is incomplete. The repertoire includes 36,000 or so clones, around three quarters of them detected once, and about 0.7% sits in the top ten. In regard to this clone: No antigen is known for it.

The sample was gut tissue. This TCR derives from a boy aged 10-17 years with moderate ulcerative colitis.

For the CDR3, the DNA is TGTGCCAGCAGTTACAATAGCAATCAGCCCCAGCATTTT. Translation gives CASSYNSNQPQHF. The rearrangement uses TRBV6-5 and TRBJ1-5, with no clear D. The germline gives CDR1 MNHEY, CDR2 SVGAGI. V was shortened by 2 bases and J by 0 bases, with 2 bases between the two germline ends. The CDR3 contains 13 residues.